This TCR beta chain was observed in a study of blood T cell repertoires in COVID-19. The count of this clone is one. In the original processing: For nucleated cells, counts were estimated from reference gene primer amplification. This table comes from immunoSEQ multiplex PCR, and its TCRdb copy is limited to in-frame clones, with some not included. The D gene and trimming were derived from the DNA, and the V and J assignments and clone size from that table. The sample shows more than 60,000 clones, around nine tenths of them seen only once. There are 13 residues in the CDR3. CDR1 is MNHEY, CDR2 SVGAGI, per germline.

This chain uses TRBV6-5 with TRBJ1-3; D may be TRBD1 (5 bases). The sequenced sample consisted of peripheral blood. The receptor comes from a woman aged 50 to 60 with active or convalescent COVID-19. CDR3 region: CAVVTSLGDTIYF. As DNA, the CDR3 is TGTGCTGTGGTTACAAGTCTAGGGGACACCATATATTTT.